This T cell receptor (beta chain) was recorded in a study of cytomegalovirus exposure and HLA in healthy donors. Turning to this clone: Its antigen is unidentified.

Whole-study findings and limits: HLA alleles were associated with 15,000 to 20,000 TCR beta sequences in a later analysis at 0.05 false discovery rate.

The PCR ran on 60 Vbeta and 13 Jbeta primers. The table came from immunoSEQ multiplex PCR; TCRdb's copy has only in-frame clones and leaves some out. The sample totals 95,000 to 110,000 clones. Per germline, CDR1 MNHEY and CDR2 SMNVEV (reference sequence). Trimming removed 6 bases from V and 3 bases from J; junction bases left unmatched: 8. The CDR3 covers 15 residues. The TCR sequence derives from a man aged 35 to 55 in good health and CMV-seronegative. This chain connects TRBV27 to TRBJ2-3; 8 bases match TRBD2. The source material was PBMCs. The CDR3 region has the DNA TGTGCCAGCAGGGCCCGGGCGGGAGGAACAGATACGCAGTATTTT. This codes for CASRARAGGTDTQYF.